The present TCR beta chain was sequenced within a study of CD8 T cells in ankylosing spondylitis. Overall study results and limits: Ankylosing spondylitis blood appeared to carry a characteristic TCR beta motif of several highly homologous variants.

This clonotype was observed at least ten times. Its antigen is still unknown. The CDR3 runs to 16 residues. Germline CDR1 and CDR2: SGHRS and YFSETQ. V was shortened by 2 bases and J by 0 bases, with 12 bases between the two germline ends. TCRdb used MiXCR to reprocess the 5' RACE reads, holding one entry per CDR3 protein. The table has under 400,000 distinct CDR3 sequences, roughly 12% seen once. Sequenced sample: blood, either unsorted or a sorted T cell fraction (not recorded which). This receptor was taken from a female donor with ankylosing spondylitis or in good health (not recorded which). This chain uses TRBV5-1 with TRBJ2-1; D assignment may be TRBD1 or TRBD2 (5 bases each). CDR3 in DNA: TGCGCCAGCAGCTTTGTCGTCGGGGCCTCCTACAATGAGCAGTTCTTC. Its translation is CASSFVVGASYNEQFF.